This passage covers 31 T cell receptor beta chains from one sample sequenced in a study of early stage breast cancer tumors. Assay used: immunoSEQ multiplex PCR; TCRdb lists only in-frame clones, some missing. The sample lists more than 65,000 clones; 65% to 85% were seen once. Specimen: blood. Receptors originate from a person aged 35 to 50 with breast cancer.

The chain recombines TRBV27 with TRBJ2-3; the match to TRBD1 covers 7 bases. V lost 4 bases and J lost 0; bases outside the gene matches: 4. The CDR3 spans 15 residues. CDR1 and CDR2 (germline): MNHEY, SMNVEV (reference sequence). The CDR3 sequence is CASSWTGTSTDTQYF. The CDR3 bases are TGTGCCAGCAGTTGGACAGGAACTAGCACAGATACGCAGTATTTT.

The chain recombines TRBV29-1 with TRBJ1-1; possible D gene TRBD1, 6 bases. The CDR3 runs to 14 residues. V was trimmed by 4 bases and J by 5 bases, leaving 17 bases between them. CDR1 and CDR2 from the germline V gene are SQVTM and ANQGSEA. The CDR3 region is CSVVWHRVRTEAFF. CDR3 nucleotide sequence: TGCAGCGTTGTATGGCACAGGGTAAGAACTGAAGCTTTCTTT. The whole variable domain, remainder taken from reference TRBV29-1 and TRBJ1-1, is SAVISQKPSRDICQRGTSLTIQCQVDSQVTMMFWYRQQPGQSLTLIATANQGSEATYESGFVIDKFPISRPNLTFSTLTVSNMSPEDSSIYLCSVVWHRVRTEAFFGQGTRLTVV.

This chain links TRBV7-9 with TRBJ2-1, with 9 bases fitting TRBD2. Unmatched junction bases numbered 16, after V lost 5 bases and J lost 8 bases. The CDR3 contains 17 residues. Germline loops: CDR1 SEHNR, CDR2 FQNEAQ (reference sequence). Here the CDR3 DNA reads TGTGCCAGCAGCCGTCGGAATAGCGGGAGCGGGGTGGATGAGCAGTTCTTC. Translated, it gives CASSRRNSGSGVDEQFF.

The sample holds one count of this clone. This chain connects TRBV29-1 to TRBJ2-5, with D perhaps TRBD2 (6 bases). Per the germline V gene, CDR1 is SQVTM and CDR2 is ANQGSEA. V lost 8 bases to trimming and J lost 7 bases, with 20 bases between them. CDR3 length: 13 amino acids. Here the CDR3 DNA reads TGCAGCTTGAGTCCGGGTGCGGAGGGGACCCAGTACTTC. It encodes CSLSPGAEGTQYF.

This clone was observed a single time. The chain employs TRBV6-5 and TRBJ2-5; D is unclear. Germline V gene lookup returns CDR1 MNHEY and CDR2 SVGAGI. CDR3 length: 14 amino acids. Between the trimmed V and J ends, which lost 2 bases and 7 bases, there was a span of 14 bases. The CDR3 DNA is TGTGCCAGCAGTTACGACACATTCTCGGGGACCCAGTACTTC. Protein sequence: CASSYDTFSGTQYF.

This clone has a single count. The chain uses TRBV29-1 and TRBJ1-4; 7 bases map to TRBD1. The V segment lost 0 bases and the J segment 4 bases; nucleotides outside the gene matches: 5. CDR3 length equals 15 residues. Germline CDR1 reads SQVTM; CDR2 reads ANQGSEA. The CDR3 is CSVEDQGGLNEKLFF. The CDR3 coding sequence is TGCAGCGTTGAAGATCAGGGGGGACTTAATGAAAAACTGTTTTTT.

This clone came up a few times. This chain joins TRBV30 and TRBJ2-2; D gene uncertain. Trimming shortened V by 5 bases and J by 1 base, and 5 bases separated the two germline ends. The CDR3 length is 12 residues. Germline V gives CDR1 GTSNPN, CDR2 SVGIG (reference sequence). The CDR3 sequence is CAWLGNTGELFF. CDR3 bases: TGTGCCTGGTTGGGGAACACCGGGGAGCTGTTTTTT.

The chain employs TRBV7-8 and TRBJ1-2; 9 bases align to TRBD1. V was pared by 3 bases and J by 3 bases, with 14 bases of the junction left unmatched. The CDR3 length is 18 residues. The V gene's germline CDR1 is SGHVS and CDR2 FQNEAQ. The CDR3 DNA follows: TGTGCCAGCAGCTTTGGAGCCGATCGGGACAGGGACTACTATGGCTACACCTTC. Translation gives CASSFGADRDRDYYGYTF. Looking up the rest from reference TRBV7-8 and TRBJ1-2 gives the full variable domain: GAGVSQSPRYKVAKRGQDVALRCDPISGHVSLFWYQQALGQGPEFLTYFQNEAQLDKSGLPSDRFFAERPEGSVSTLKIQRTQQEDSAVYLCASSFGADRDRDYYGYTFGSGTRLTVV.

This chain links TRBV30 with TRBJ2-7; 11 bases line up with TRBD2. The CDR3 length is 13 residues. CDR1 is GTSNPN, CDR2 SVGIG, per germline (reference sequence). Unmatched junction bases numbered 3, after V lost 5 bases and J lost 3 bases. The CDR3 region has the DNA TGTGCCTGGGGTAGCGGGAGGGACTACGAGCAGTACTTC. Protein: CAWGSGRDYEQYF.

CDR3 nucleotides: TGCAGCGTTGACGGCAGGGATGGTGGCTACACCTTC. It translates to CSVDGRDGGYTF. The rearrangement uses TRBV29-1 and TRBJ1-2, with TRBD1 as a possible D gene (5 bases). Per the germline V gene, CDR1 is SQVTM and CDR2 is ANQGSEA. Deletions cut 3 bases from V and 7 bases from J, with 12 bases between. The CDR3 covers 12 residues.

V usage is TRBV30 and J usage is TRBJ2-2; TRBD1 is a possible D gene (5 bases). V was trimmed by 3 bases and J by 1 base, leaving 12 bases between them. Germline CDR1 and CDR2: GTSNPN and SVGIG (reference sequence). CDR3 length: 15 residues. As DNA, the CDR3 is TGTGCCTGGAGAGGGCAGGGAAGGAACACCGGGGAGCTGTTTTTT. Amino acid sequence: CAWRGQGRNTGELFF.

J is TRBJ1-5 and V is TRBV28; no clear D. The V end lost 3 bases, the J end lost 3 bases, and 6 bases lay between the germline ends. This CDR3 is 13 amino acids long. Germline V gene lookup returns CDR1 MDHEN and CDR2 SYDVKM. The CDR3 DNA is TGTGCCAGCAGTTTCGCAGACAATCAGCCCCAGCATTTT. Encoded protein: CASSFADNQPQHF. The full variable domain, completed using reference TRBV28 and TRBJ1-5, is DVKVTQSSRYLVKRTGEKVFLECVQDMDHENMFWYRQDPGLGLRLIYFSYDVKMKEKGDIPEGYSVSREKKERFSLILESASTNQTSMYLCASSFADNQPQHFGDGTRLSIL.

This chain joins TRBV5-4 and TRBJ2-3; 12 bases are a match to TRBD2. The ends lost 0 bases at V and 4 bases at J; junction bases unmatched: 6. CDR3 size: 17 residues. Per the germline V gene, CDR1 is SGHNT and CDR2 is YYREEE (reference sequence). CDR3 sequence reads: CASSLVLAGGMADTQYF. DNA for the CDR3: TGTGCCAGCAGCTTGGTCCTAGCGGGAGGGATGGCAGATACGCAGTATTTT. Supplemented by reference TRBV5-4 and TRBJ2-3, the full variable domain reads ETGVTQSPTHLIKTRGQQVTLRCSSQSGHNTVSWYQQALGQGPQFIFQYYREEENGRGNFPPRFSGLQFPNYSSELNVNALELDDSALYLCASSLVLAGGMADTQYFGPGTRLTVL.

The V and J genes are TRBV28 and TRBJ1-5; maybe TRBD1 (6 bases). CDR3 length: 14 amino acids. CDR1 MDHEN and CDR2 SYDVKM come from the germline V gene. V was clipped by 10 bases and J by 3 bases, with 16 bases between them. CDR3 in DNA: TGTGCCAACTCAGAACAGGGATTCAATCAGCCCCAGCATTTT. Amino acids: CANSEQGFNQPQHF.

The chain employs TRBV7-9 and TRBJ2-1; D uncertain. CDR1 and CDR2 (germline): SEHNR, FQNEAQ (reference sequence). Trimming removed 2 bases from V and 8 bases from J, with 7 bases in between. This CDR3 comprises 12 residues. The CDR3 DNA reads as TGTGCCAGCAGCTTATCGCCGGATGAGCAGTTCTTC. Its protein product is CASSLSPDEQFF.

The gene calls are TRBV19 and TRBJ1-2; 11 bases are shared with TRBD1. The V and J ends lost 4 bases and 4 bases, in that order; junction bases with no gene match: 5. The V gene's germline CDR1 is LNHDA and CDR2 SQIVND (reference sequence). CDR3 length equals 15 residues. The CDR3 DNA sequence: TGTGCCAGTAGTACGCGCGGGACAGGGGGCTATGGCTACACCTTC. Translation gives CASSTRGTGGYGYTF.

The V gene is TRBV27, the J gene TRBJ2-3; no firm D call. The CDR3 totals 15 residues. CDR1 MNHEY and CDR2 SMNVEV come from the germline V gene (reference sequence). V was trimmed by 2 bases and J by 0 bases, leaving 9 bases between them. The CDR3 sequence: CASSLTITSTDTQYF. The CDR3 DNA is TGTGCCAGCAGTTTAACTATAACTAGCACAGATACGCAGTATTTT.

The chain employs TRBV7-3 and TRBJ2-2; 7 bases agree with TRBD2. The germline V gene has CDR1 SGHTA and CDR2 FQGTGA. The length of the CDR3 is 12 residues. This CDR3 is CVGGSNTGELFF. In nucleotides, the CDR3 is TGTGTGGGGGGGAGTAACACCGGGGAGCTGTTTTTT.

This clone was counted between two and nine times. V and J are TRBV30 and TRBJ1-4; tentatively, D is TRBD1 (5 bases). The CDR3 consists of 11 residues. The V end was cut by 5 bases, the J end by 8 bases, with 9 bases between. CDR1 is GTSNPN and CDR2 is SVGIG in the germline V gene (reference sequence). The chain's CDR3 is CAWGAGEKLFF. Written as DNA, the CDR3 is TGTGCCTGGGGGGCGGGAGAAAAACTGTTTTTT.

The rearrangement joins TRBV7-9 to TRBJ2-7; 8 bases align to TRBD1. This CDR3 comprises 15 residues. Germline assignment: CDR1 SEHNR and CDR2 FQNEAQ (reference sequence). V gave up 2 bases and J gave up 4 bases; unmatched junction bases: 7. This CDR3 is CASSLSGQDFYEQYF. The CDR3 DNA follows: TGTGCCAGCAGCTTATCGGGACAGGATTTTTACGAGCAGTACTTC.

This chain uses TRBV19 with TRBJ2-7; D is uncertain. Per germline, CDR1 LNHDA and CDR2 SQIVND (reference sequence). The CDR3 contains 15 residues. With 6 bases removed from V and 3 bases from J, the gap between germline ends came to 18 bases. CDR3: CASSPNAQLIYEQYF. The CDR3 coding sequence is TGTGCCAGTAGCCCCAATGCACAGCTAATCTACGAGCAGTACTTC.

The gene calls are TRBV2 and TRBJ2-1; a possible D gene is TRBD2 (5 bases). The CDR3 contains 12 residues. CDR1 and CDR2 (germline): SNHLY, FYNNEI. With 8 bases removed from V and 8 bases from J, the gap between germline ends came to 13 bases. CDR3 nucleotides: TGTGCCAGCGCGGACTCCGACGATGAGCAGTTCTTC. Protein: CASADSDDEQFF.

The chain links TRBV15 to TRBJ1-3; D possibly corresponds to TRBD1 (5 bases). Germline V gene lookup returns CDR1 LNHNV and CDR2 YYDKDF (reference sequence). The CDR3 is made up of 15 amino acids. The V and J ends lost 1 base and 0 bases respectively, with 7 bases between them. CDR3 protein: CATSRGQISGNTIYF. The DNA for the CDR3 is TGTGCCACCAGCAGAGGACAGATCTCTGGAAACACCATATATTTT.

This rearrangement joins TRBV19 to TRBJ1-1, with a tentative D call TRBD1 (6 bases). Germline V gene sequence: CDR1 LNHDA, CDR2 SQIVND (reference sequence). The CDR3 totals 13 residues. Trimming stripped 6 bases from V and 4 bases from J, with 12 bases between. The CDR3 region is CASRTGGLTEAFF. Written as DNA, the CDR3 is TGTGCCAGTAGGACCGGGGGGCTCACTGAAGCTTTCTTT.

The rearrangement joins TRBV5-5 to TRBJ2-1, with D perhaps TRBD2 (6 bases). V lost 0 bases to trimming and J lost 4 bases, with 14 bases between them. Germline V CDR1 and CDR2: SGHKS, YYEKEE (reference sequence). CDR3 length: 16 amino acids. CDR3 residues: CASSLVWLANYNEQFF. In DNA, the CDR3 is TGTGCCAGCAGCTTGGTTTGGCTAGCGAATTACAATGAGCAGTTCTTC.

The chain combines TRBV28 with TRBJ1-4, with a weak D call TRBD1 (5 bases). The CDR3 covers 13 residues. CDR1 and CDR2 (germline): MDHEN, SYDVKM. V was pared by 2 bases and J by 10 bases, with 11 bases between. The CDR3 region has the DNA TGTGCCAGCAGTTTAAACCCAGGGAGAAAACTGTTTTTT. Its protein product is CASSLNPGRKLFF. Complete variable domain (other parts from reference TRBV28 and TRBJ1-4): DVKVTQSSRYLVKRTGEKVFLECVQDMDHENMFWYRQDPGLGLRLIYFSYDVKMKEKGDIPEGYSVSREKKERFSLILESASTNQTSMYLCASSLNPGRKLFFGSGTQLSVL.

A word on this clone: Germline is not matched at one junction end, which may reflect a read error. The V gene is TRBV28, the J gene TRBJ1-1; D is uncertain. CDR1 and CDR2 from the germline V gene are MDHEN and SYDVKM. The CDR3 runs 10 residues. CDR3 bases: TGTGCCAGCAGCCTCGGACGCCTAACCTTT. Translating it yields CASSLGRLTF.

V is TRBV15 and J is TRBJ2-7, with D possibly being TRBD2 (5 bases). The CDR3 consists of 13 residues. Germline CDR1 reads LNHNV; CDR2 reads YYDKDF (reference sequence). Trimming pared 8 bases from V and 6 bases from J, leaving 17 bases between. CDR3: CATSELVGGEQYF. CDR3 nucleotides: TGTGCCACCTCTGAACTAGTAGGTGGCGAGCAGTACTTC.

The chain is built from TRBV4-2 and TRBJ2-5; 8 nucleotides match TRBD2. V shed 2 bases, J shed 1 base, and the junction held 3 bases outside the gene matches. The CDR3 length is 15 residues. The germline V gene has CDR1 LGHNA and CDR2 YNFKEQ. For the CDR3, the DNA is TGTGCCAGCAGCCAAACCGGGACTAGCCAAGAGACCCAGTACTTC. Translation gives CASSQTGTSQETQYF.

This chain links TRBV5-6 with TRBJ2-7, with 7 positions matching TRBD1. The ends lost 6 bases at V and 4 bases at J; junction bases unmatched: 7. The germline V gene has CDR1 SGHDT and CDR2 YYEEEE. There are 13 residues in the CDR3. The CDR3 nucleotides read TGTGCCAGCACCCTGACAGGGTTTTACGAGCAGTACTTC. Amino acids: CASTLTGFYEQYF.

The CDR3 reads CAWERTGNTEAFF. The DNA of the CDR3 is TGTGCCTGGGAGAGGACAGGGAACACTGAAGCTTTCTTT. The chain employs TRBV30 and TRBJ1-1, with 7 bases fitting TRBD1. Germline V lookup: CDR1 GTSNPN, CDR2 SVGIG (reference sequence). This CDR3 spans 13 amino acids. V was pared by 5 bases and J by 1 base, with 4 bases of the junction left unmatched.